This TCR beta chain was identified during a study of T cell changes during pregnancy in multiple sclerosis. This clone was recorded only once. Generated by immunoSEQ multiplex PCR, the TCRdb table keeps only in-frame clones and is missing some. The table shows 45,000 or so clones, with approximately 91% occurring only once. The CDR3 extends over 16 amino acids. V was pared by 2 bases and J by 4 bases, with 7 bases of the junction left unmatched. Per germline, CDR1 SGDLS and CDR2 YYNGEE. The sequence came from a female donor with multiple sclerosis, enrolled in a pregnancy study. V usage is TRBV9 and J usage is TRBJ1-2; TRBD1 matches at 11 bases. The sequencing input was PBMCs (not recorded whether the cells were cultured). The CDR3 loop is CASSVGTGGVVYGYTF. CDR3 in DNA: TGTGCCAGCAGCGTCGGGACAGGGGGTGTCGTCTATGGCTACACCTTC.